Listed below are T cell receptor beta chains from one sample, sequenced in a study of cytomegalovirus exposure and HLA in healthy donors. The data were produced by immunoSEQ multiplex PCR, yet TCRdb's version contains in-frame clones alone and is incomplete. The repertoire holds roughly 100,000 clones, with about two thirds as singletons. Sequenced material: PBMCs. Receptor source: a boy aged 5-17 years in good health and CMV-seronegative. CDR3s include the opening cysteine and the closing phenylalanine or tryptophan. D genes are given only for firm matches. Clone size is stated in some rows and not others, as once, few, many or a class when expanded.

TRBJ2-7 | TRBV6-1 | - | - | TGTGCCAGCAGTGAGGGGGAGGAATCCTACGAGCAGTACTTC | CASSEGEESYEQYF
TRBJ1-2 | TRBV29-1 | - | - | TGCAGCGTTGATCCAAACTATGGCTACACCTTC | CSVDPNYGYTF
TRBJ2-1 | TRBV6-5 | - | - | TGTGCCACCACCCGTGAGAGTGAGCAGTTCTTC | CATTRESEQFF
TRBJ1-1 | TRBV28 | few | - | TGTGCCAGCAGTTTATTAGGGGGGGCCTCCCGAGGGACTGAAGCTTTCTTT | CASSLLGGASRGTEAFF
TRBJ1-5 | TRBV5-1 | few | - | TGCGCCAGCAGCCCTGGGGCAGTAGATCAGCCCCAGCATTTT | CASSPGAVDQPQHF
TRBJ1-2 | TRBV6-6 | - | TRBD1 | TGTGCCAGCAGCTCACCGGACAGGGGTGTTGATGGCTACACCTTC | CASSSPDRGVDGYTF
TRBJ1-1 | TRBV5-4 | few | TRBD1 | TGTGCCAGCCGGGACAGGGGCATGAACACTGAAGCTTTCTTT | CASRDRGMNTEAFF
TRBJ2-7 | TRBV27 | - | TRBD2 | TGTGCCAGCAGGAGTAACGGGGGGTCCTACGAGCAGTACTTC | CASRSNGGSYEQYF
TRBJ1-1 | TRBV5-4 | - | TRBD1 | TGTGCCAGCAGCTTAGGTACGGCAGGGGGCACTGAAGCTTTCTTT | CASSLGTAGGTEAFF
TRBJ2-3 | TRBV7-9 | once | TRBD2 | TGTGCCAGCAGCTTATTACTAGCGGGAGTCACCGGAGATACGCAGTATTTT | CASSLLLAGVTGDTQYF
TRBJ2-2 | TRBV6-6 | - | TRBD1 | TGTGCCAGCAGTAACCGGGACAGGGCGAGAAGCGGGGAGCTGTTTTTT | CASSNRDRARSGELFF
TRBJ1-4 | TRBV4-2 | once | TRBD1 | TGTGCAACAGCTTATACCTCTACCCGGGACAGGGGTGAAAAACTGTTTTTT | CATAYTSTRDRGEKLFF
TRBJ1-1 | TRBV7-9 | - | - | TGTGCCAGCAGCCAGGGGCCGGCAGGTCGGACTGAAGCTTTCTTT | CASSQGPAGRTEAFF
TRBJ1-1 | TRBV29-1 | - | - | TGCAGCGTTGAAGTGAGAATGAACACTGAAGCTTTCTTT | CSVEVRMNTEAFF
TRBJ2-7 | TRBV11-1 | - | TRBD1 | TGTGCCAGCAGCCCAGGGGACAGGGAAGGATCCTACGAGCAGTACTTC | CASSPGDREGSYEQYF
TRBJ1-6 | TRBV2 | few | - | TGTGCCAGCAGTGTGGGGGGGTCACCCCTCCACTTT | CASSVGGSPLHF
TRBJ1-4 | TRBV28 | - | - | TGTGCCAGCAGTCGAGAGGACAGATATAATGAAAAACTGTTTTTT | CASSREDRYNEKLFF
TRBJ2-7 | TRBV2 | - | - | TGTGCCAGCAGTGAATTCTCGCGGAACGAGCAGTACTTC | CASSEFSRNEQYF
TRBJ1-5 | TRBV2 | few | - | TGTGCCAGCACCACAGGTAATCAGCCCCAGCATTTT | CASTTGNQPQHF
TRBJ2-1 | TRBV5-1 | - | TRBD2 | TGCGCCAGCAGCATGGGACTAGCGGGACGACCCTCCTACAATGAGCAGTTCTTC | CASSMGLAGRPSYNEQFF
TRBJ1-5 | TRBV6-5 | - | - | TGTGCCAGCAGTCTTAGGGGGGGAAGCAATCAGCCCCAGCATTTT | CASSLRGGSNQPQHF
TRBJ1-2 | TRBV5-6 | - | TRBD1 | TGTGCCAGCAAAACAGGGGCAGGTGGCTACACCTTC | CASKTGAGGYTF
TRBJ2-7 | TRBV5-6 | - | TRBD1 | TGTGCCAGCAGCCGGGACAGGGAGAGGGGATACGAGCAGTACTTC | CASSRDRERGYEQYF
TRBJ2-5 | TRBV5-4 | - | TRBD2 | TGTGCCAGCAGCAAATTAGCGGGAGGCGCACAAGAGACCCAGTACTTC | CASSKLAGGAQETQYF
TRBJ2-5 | TRBV5-4 | - | TRBD2 | TGTGCCAGCAGCTTGGCGGGAGCTAGCGGGGCCCGAGAGACCCAGTACTTC | CASSLAGASGARETQYF
TRBJ2-4 | TRBV4-1 | - | - | TGCGCCAGCAGCCAAGATATACAGCGGGTTAAAAACATTCAGTACTTC | CASSQDIQRVKNIQYF
TRBJ2-2 | TRBV7-3 | - | TRBD2 | TGTGCCAGCAGCTTAAGAGCTAGCGGGGGGGCCACCGGGGAGCTGTTTTTT | CASSLRASGGATGELFF
TRBJ2-7 | TRBV5-4 | - | - | TGTGCCAGCAGGAAGGACCCTCAGGGGAAATACGAGCAGTACTTC | CASRKDPQGKYEQYF
TRBJ2-5 | TRBV7-2 | - | TRBD2 | TGTGCCAGCCGTCCCGGGGGGTTCCAAGAGACCCAGTACTTC | CASRPGGFQETQYF
TRBJ1-2 | TRBV7-8 | - | TRBD1 | TGTGCCAGCAGCTTCCGGCGACAGGGTGAAGATGGCTACACCTTC | CASSFRRQGEDGYTF
TRBJ2-3 | TRBV5-4 | - | - | TGTGCCAGCAGCTTGAAGAGGAGCGACACAGATACGCAGTATTTT | CASSLKRSDTDTQYF
TRBJ2-1 | TRBV9 | - | TRBD1 | TGTGCCAGCAGCCTAGACAGGGGGCAATACAATGAGCAGTTCTTC | CASSLDRGQYNEQFF
TRBJ2-3 | TRBV28 | - | - | TGTGCCAGCAGTCCACGAGGCACGCAGTATTTT | CASSPRGTQYF
TRBJ2-5 | TRBV6-1 | - | - | TGTGCCAGCAGTGACCGCAGGGGCTCAGGGGAGACCCAGTACTTC | CASSDRRGSGETQYF
TRBJ2-3 | TRBV18 | - | - | TGTGCCAGCTCACCTAGCAGCTCAGATACGCAGTATTTT | CASSPSSSDTQYF
TRBJ2-3 | TRBV25-1 | - | - | TGTGCCAGCAGCCCACGCACAGATGCGCAGTATTTT | CASSPRTDAQYF
TRBJ2-5 | TRBV29-1 | once | TRBD1 | TGCAGCGTAGCCAGGGGGAAAGGGGAGACCCAGTACTTC | CSVARGKGETQYF
TRBJ2-5 | TRBV2 | few | - | TGTGCCAGCAGTGAAGTCGAAGCCTACAGGTCAGAGACCCAGTACTTC | CASSEVEAYRSETQYF
TRBJ1-2 | TRBV27 | - | - | TGTGCCAGCAGCCTCTACTCAGGGGCGAACTATGGCTACACCTTC | CASSLYSGANYGYTF
TRBJ1-4 | TRBV28 | few | - | TGTGCCAGCAGCCTATACATCGGGACATCTGAAGATAATGAAAAACTGTTTTTT | CASSLYIGTSEDNEKLFF
TRBJ2-7 | TRBV19 | - | TRBD1 | TGTGCCAGTAGTAACACCTGGGACAGTTCCTACGAGCAGTACTTC | CASSNTWDSSYEQYF
TRBJ2-3 | TRBV9 | - | TRBD2 | TGTGCCAGCAGCGTAGGGAGCGGGGGGATCTCAGATACGCAGTATTTT | CASSVGSGGISDTQYF
TRBJ1-2 | TRBV4-1 | - | - | TGCGCCAGCAGCCAAGATCCGGCAGGCTATGGCTACACCTTC | CASSQDPAGYGYTF
TRBJ1-3 | TRBV9 | - | TRBD1 | TGTGCCAGCAGCCTGCGGACAGGGGCTGGAAACACCATATATTTT | CASSLRTGAGNTIYF
TRBJ1-3 | TRBV30 | - | - | TGTGCCTGGCGGCCGGGGGCTGGAAACACCATATATTTT | CAWRPGAGNTIYF
TRBJ2-3 | TRBV5-1 | - | TRBD2 | TGCGCCAGCAGCCCCGGACGACGCGGACTAGGCACAGATACGCAGTATTTT | CASSPGRRGLGTDTQYF
TRBJ2-1 | TRBV30 | - | TRBD2 | TGTGCCTGGAAAGCGGGGGCTGGGGAGCAGTTCTTC | CAWKAGAGEQFF
TRBJ2-1 | TRBV30 | - | TRBD1 | TGTGCCTGGAGTGTAGGGACAGGGTTCAATGAGCAGTTCTTC | CAWSVGTGFNEQFF
TRBJ2-5 | TRBV6-5 | - | - | TGTGCCAGCAGTTACTCGTCAGGGCACCAAGAGACCCAGTACTTC | CASSYSSGHQETQYF
TRBJ1-5 | TRBV5-1 | - | TRBD1 | TGCGCCAGCAGCCTAGGACAGGGCGGTCAGCCCCAGCATTTT | CASSLGQGGQPQHF
TRBJ1-2 | TRBV30 | - | TRBD1 | TGTGCCTGGGACCGCGGACAGGGGACAAACTATGGCTACACCTTC | CAWDRGQGTNYGYTF
TRBJ1-4 | TRBV25-1 | once | TRBD1 | TGTGCCAGCAGTGCACGACAGGGGGCGGGAGGTAATGAAAAACTGTTTTTT | CASSARQGAGGNEKLFF
TRBJ2-3 | TRBV7-3 | - | - | TGTGCCAGCAGCTTAAGTCCCGGAGGCACAGATACGCAGTATTTT | CASSLSPGGTDTQYF
TRBJ1-1 | TRBV28 | - | - | TGTGCCAGCAGAACGGAGGGACCCCAGAACACTGAAGCTTTCTTT | CASRTEGPQNTEAFF
TRBJ1-5 | TRBV7-6 | - | - | TGTGCCAGCAGCTTAGTACGGGGCAATCAGCCCCAGCATTTT | CASSLVRGNQPQHF
TRBJ1-3 | TRBV28 | - | - | TGTGCCAGTCGCCTCGGCTCTGGAAACACCATATATTTT | CASRLGSGNTIYF
TRBJ1-2 | TRBV6-5 | - | TRBD1 | TGTGCCAGCAGCCCCCAGGGGGACAGTCGTGGCTACACCTTC | CASSPQGDSRGYTF
TRBJ2-6 | TRBV9 | - | - | TGTGCCAGCAGCGGGACGACAGCTGGGGCCAACGTCCTGACTTTC | CASSGTTAGANVLTF
TRBJ2-5 | TRBV5-1 | - | - | TGCGCCAGCAGTTTAGGTATGGGACTGGGGATGGAGACCCAGTACTTC | CASSLGMGLGMETQYF
TRBJ1-4 | TRBV5-1 | - | TRBD1 | TGCGCCAGCAGGCCAACAGGGGGATCGAATGAAAAACTGTTTTTT | CASRPTGGSNEKLFF